These 27 T cell receptor beta chains originate from one sample sequenced in a study of technical replicates of blood from a few donors (dated by TCRdb to 2017 to 2019). The library came from the immunoSEQ multiplex PCR assay. TCRdb limited this immuneACCESS table to in-frame rearrangements with V and J called. A share of clones is missing; checked studies link under half to unresolved V genes, and the rest is unexplained. The sample records over 65,000 clones, about 93% of which are singletons. Clones ranked in the top ten supply under 0.3% of the sample. Material for sequencing was T cells isolated from PBMCs. All receptors come from a human donor in good health.

In nucleotides, the CDR3 is TGTGCCAGCAGTCCCACCGCCGGGGTTATCCAAGAGACCCAGTACTTC. Its protein is CASSPTAGVIQETQYF. This chain uses TRBV2 with TRBJ2-5; weak D call: TRBD2 (5 bases). Germline V CDR1 and CDR2: SNHLY, FYNNEI. V shed 5 bases and J shed 1 base, with 17 bases lying between them. The CDR3 covers 16 residues.

J is TRBJ1-5 and V is TRBV5-4; the D gene is possibly TRBD1 (6 bases). There are 15 residues in the CDR3. V gave up 4 bases and J gave up 4 bases, with 15 bases separating them. Germline V lookup: CDR1 SGHNT, CDR2 YYREEE (reference sequence). The CDR3 bases are TGTGCCAGCAGCCGAGGGGGGAGGGAGAATCAGCCCCAGCATTTT. Protein: CASSRGGRENQPQHF.

The chain couples TRBV7-9 to TRBJ2-7, with 8 bases aligning to TRBD1. The CDR3 is made up of 12 amino acids. The germline CDR1 and CDR2 sequences are SEHNR and FQNEAQ (reference sequence). Unmatched junction bases numbered 3, after V lost 6 bases and J lost 5 bases. DNA of the CDR3: TGTGCCAGCAGTCAGACAGGGGACGAGCAGTACTTC. Its translation is CASSQTGDEQYF.

The gene calls are TRBV18 and TRBJ2-1; D is uncertain. Per germline, CDR1 KGHSH and CDR2 LQKENI. The CDR3 length is 14 residues. Trimming cost V 5 bases and J 5 bases, with 13 bases left between them. The CDR3 is CASSADYSNNEQFF. CDR3 sequence (DNA): TGTGCCAGCTCAGCCGATTATTCTAACAATGAGCAGTTCTTC.

The genes are TRBV5-1 and TRBJ2-5; 15 nucleotides agree with TRBD2. After removal of 5 bases from V and 5 bases from J, the junction contained 4 bases not matched to a gene. This CDR3 spans 15 amino acids. Per the germline V gene, CDR1 is SGHRS and CDR2 is YFSETQ. Here the CDR3 reads CASSPGLAGGETQYF. Here the CDR3 DNA reads TGCGCCAGCAGTCCGGGACTAGCGGGAGGCGAGACCCAGTACTTC.

The chain has TRBV10-2 and TRBJ2-1; D is unresolved. In germline, CDR1 is WSHSY, CDR2 SAAADI. Trimming stripped 4 bases from V and 2 bases from J, with 9 bases between. The CDR3 runs 14 residues. The CDR3 region is CASSATLTYNEQFF. CDR3 nucleotide sequence: TGCGCCAGCAGTGCTACACTAACCTACAATGAGCAGTTCTTC.

The chain carries TRBV4-1 and TRBJ1-1, with 12 bases that match TRBD1. The trim removed 4 bases at V and 3 bases at J, leaving 12 bases unmatched. CDR3 length equals 18 residues. CDR1 MGHRA and CDR2 YSYEKL come from the germline V gene. The chain's CDR3 is CASSRLGGDRGRDTEAFF. The CDR3 bases are TGCGCCAGCAGCCGTCTGGGGGGGGACAGGGGGCGGGACACTGAAGCTTTCTTT.

The chain carries TRBV9 and TRBJ2-7; TRBD2 agrees at 10 bases. The CDR3 is made up of 15 amino acids. Trimming at V came to 2 bases and at J to 4 bases, leaving 6 bases not matched to a gene. Germline lookup yields CDR1 SGDLS and CDR2 YYNGEE. This chain's CDR3 is CASSVASGSVYEQYF. The CDR3 region has the DNA TGTGCCAGCAGCGTGGCTAGCGGGAGTGTTTACGAGCAGTACTTC.

The chain links TRBV7-9 to TRBJ1-1; D call uncertain. The CDR3 length is 12 residues. Germline CDR1 reads SEHNR; CDR2 reads FQNEAQ (reference sequence). Trimming cost V 5 bases and J 8 bases, with 12 bases left between them. The chain's CDR3 is CASSPEAFEAFF. CDR3 sequence (DNA): TGTGCCAGCAGCCCTGAGGCATTCGAAGCTTTCTTT.

The chain couples TRBV5-5 to TRBJ2-7, with D possibly being TRBD1 (7 bases). CDR1 is SGHKS and CDR2 is YYEKEE in the germline V gene (reference sequence). The V end lost 2 bases, the J end lost 10 bases, and 19 bases lay between the germline ends. The CDR3 has 14 residues. The CDR3 sequence: CASSFKGAGGFQYF. In DNA form, the CDR3 reads TGTGCCAGCAGCTTTAAAGGGGCAGGGGGGTTTCAGTACTTC.

The chain uses TRBV10-2 and TRBJ2-1; possible D gene TRBD2, 5 bases. The V end lost 11 bases, the J end lost 7 bases, and 15 bases lay between the germline ends. This CDR3 is 12 amino acids long. Germline CDR1 reads WSHSY; CDR2 reads SAAADI. In DNA, the CDR3 is TGCGCCTCGAGGGTCGGTGCGAATGAGCAGTTCTTC. It encodes CASRVGANEQFF.

The rearrangement uses TRBV27 and TRBJ1-5; unclear D gene. The CDR3 is made up of 15 amino acids. Germline assignment: CDR1 MNHEY and CDR2 SMNVEV (reference sequence). The V gene lost 2 bases and the J gene lost 3 bases, with 11 bases spanning the gap. The CDR3, as DNA: TGTGCCAGCAGTTTAAACCAAACAGACAATCAGCCCCAGCATTTT. This gives the protein CASSLNQTDNQPQHF.

The V gene is TRBV5-1, the J gene TRBJ1-1; no firm D call. The CDR3 loop spans 15 amino acids. V dropped 7 bases and J dropped 1 base, with 17 bases sitting between them. Germline CDR1 is SGHRS and CDR2 is YFSETQ. The CDR3 coding sequence is TGCGCCAGCCGCGTCCTCGGCAGGCCGAACACTGAAGCTTTCTTT. It encodes CASRVLGRPNTEAFF. Drawing the rest from reference TRBV5-1 and TRBJ1-1, the complete variable domain is KAGVTQTPRYLIKTRGQQVTLSCSPISGHRSVSWYQQTPGQGLQFLFEYFSETQRNKGNFPGRFSGRQFSNSRSEMNVSTLELGDSALYLCASRVLGRPNTEAFFGQGTRLTVV.

This rearrangement joins TRBV2 to TRBJ1-1, with D hard to call. Trimming stripped 6 bases from V and 7 bases from J, with 15 bases between. The CDR3 spans 13 residues. Germline CDR1 is SNHLY and CDR2 is FYNNEI. CDR3 amino acids: CASRPRESREAFF. CDR3 bases: TGTGCCAGCAGGCCAAGGGAGAGCCGTGAAGCTTTCTTT. The full variable domain, in which reference TRBV2 and TRBJ1-1 provide the parts outside the CDR3, is EPEVTQTPSHQVTQMGQEVILRCVPISNHLYFYWYRQILGQKVEFLVSFYNNEISEKSEIFDDQFSVERPDGSNFTLKIRSTKLEDSAMYFCASRPRESREAFFGQGTRLTVV.

This chain joins TRBV2 and TRBJ1-2; D possibly corresponds to TRBD1 (6 bases). Looked up from germline, CDR1 is SNHLY and CDR2 is FYNNEI. Trimming cost V 8 bases and J 4 bases, with 17 bases left between them. The CDR3 spans 14 residues. The CDR3 loop is CASRRDIGFYGYTF. CDR3 nucleotides: TGTGCCAGCCGCCGGGACATTGGATTCTATGGCTACACCTTC.

V gene TRBV6-1 combines with J gene TRBJ1-1; D remains ambiguous. Looked up from germline, CDR1 is MNHNS and CDR2 is SASEGT. The length of the CDR3 is 16 residues. Trimming cost V 1 base and J 0 bases, with 12 bases left between them. The CDR3 nucleotides are TGTGCCAGCAGTGAAGGGAGGCTTTGGATGAACACTGAAGCTTTCTTT. It specifies CASSEGRLWMNTEAFF.

This chain connects TRBV14 to TRBJ2-7; D is undetermined. The CDR3 runs to 13 residues. Germline-derived CDR1 and CDR2 are SGHDN and FVKESK. V was clipped by 0 bases and J by 3 bases, with 6 bases between them. CDR3 residues: CASSQDLIYEQYF. CDR3 bases: TGTGCCAGCAGCCAAGATCTAATCTACGAGCAGTACTTC.

The CDR3 DNA reads TGTGCCAGCACCTTCACCCGGGGGGGCGATACTGAAGCTTTCTTT. Protein product: CASTFTRGGDTEAFF. The chain recombines TRBV7-9 with TRBJ1-1; the D gene is possibly TRBD1 (6 bases). The length of the CDR3 is 15 residues. Trimming removed 7 bases at V and 5 bases at J, with 20 bases between. Germline CDR1 SEHNR, CDR2 FQNEAQ (reference sequence).

This chain joins TRBV4-1 and TRBJ1-1; unclear D gene. Germline CDR1 MGHRA, CDR2 YSYEKL. Trimming removed 1 base at V and 1 base at J, with 4 bases between. This CDR3 is built from 13 residues. The CDR3 loop reads CASSQARNTEAFF. CDR3 sequence (DNA): TGCGCCAGCAGCCAAGCCCGGAACACTGAAGCTTTCTTT.

This rearrangement joins TRBV5-1 to TRBJ2-7, with D tentatively TRBD2 (5 bases). V gave up 2 bases and J gave up 5 bases, with 8 bases separating them. The CDR3 totals 12 residues. Germline CDR1 and CDR2: SGHRS and YFSETQ. The CDR3 bases are TGCGCCAGCAGCTTCCCCGGGGACGAGCAGTACTTC. Amino acids: CASSFPGDEQYF.

The rearrangement uses TRBV6-1 and TRBJ1-1; D call uncertain. The CDR3 consists of 15 residues. Trimming removed 4 bases from V and 5 bases from J, with 17 bases in between. The germline V gene has CDR1 MNHNS and CDR2 SASEGT. CDR3 sequence reads: CASSAPARGVTEAFF. CDR3 nucleotides: TGTGCCAGCAGTGCCCCAGCTAGAGGTGTAACTGAAGCTTTCTTT.

This rearrangement joins TRBV7-9 to TRBJ1-1, with TRBD1 identical over 7 bases. The CDR3 totals 15 residues. The V segment lost 5 bases and the J segment 5 bases; nucleotides outside the gene matches: 11. Germline loops: CDR1 SEHNR, CDR2 FQNEAQ (reference sequence). The CDR3 region is CASSPQGGTATEAFF. The CDR3 region has the DNA TGTGCCAGCAGCCCCCAGGGGGGCACGGCTACTGAAGCTTTCTTT.

A note on this clone: Within the sample, other DNA sequences also encode this same CDR3. The chain carries TRBV5-4 and TRBJ1-1, with a tentative D call TRBD1 (6 bases). CDR3 length: 14 residues. Germline V gives CDR1 SGHNT, CDR2 YYREEE (reference sequence). The V end was cut by 3 bases, the J end by 1 base, with 10 bases between. The CDR3, as DNA: TGTGCCAGCAGCTCAGGACAGCAGAACACTGAAGCTTTCTTT. It translates to CASSSGQQNTEAFF. Full variable domain (missing parts from reference TRBV5-4 and TRBJ1-1): ETGVTQSPTHLIKTRGQQVTLRCSSQSGHNTVSWYQQALGQGPQFIFQYYREEENGRGNFPPRFSGLQFPNYSSELNVNALELDDSALYLCASSSGQQNTEAFFGQGTRLTVV.

This clone has only one observation. The chain combines TRBV6-1 with TRBJ2-5, with TRBD2 matching 10 bases. V trimming: 9 bases; J trimming: 5 bases; junction bases outside the gene matches: 0. The CDR3 totals 11 residues. Germline CDR1 reads MNHNS; CDR2 reads SASEGT. CDR3 DNA sequence: TGTGCCAGAGCGGGGGGGGAGACCCAGTACTTC. It specifies CARAGGETQYF.

This chain's CDR3 is CASSVNGYNEQYF. The CDR3 DNA reads as TGTGCCAGCAGCGTAAACGGGTATAACGAGCAGTACTTC. The chain uses TRBV9 and TRBJ2-7; D remains unclear. Germline assignment: CDR1 SGDLS and CDR2 YYNGEE. This CDR3 region has 13 residues. V was clipped by 1 base and J by 5 bases, with 10 bases between them.

Here the CDR3 reads CAWGQGMLGYTF. The CDR3 coding sequence is TGTGCCTGGGGACAGGGGATGCTCGGCTACACCTTC. This sequence joins TRBV30 and TRBJ1-2; TRBD1 matches at 9 bases. This CDR3 comprises 12 residues. Trimming at V came to 5 bases and at J to 8 bases, leaving 6 bases not matched to a gene. Germline CDR1 GTSNPN, CDR2 SVGIG (reference sequence).

This rearrangement joins TRBV2 to TRBJ1-5; D is possibly TRBD1 (5 bases). Germline CDR1 is SNHLY and CDR2 is FYNNEI. This CDR3 is 14 amino acids long. V was cut by 6 bases and J by 4 bases, with 13 bases left in between. The CDR3 sequence is CASSIWGTNQPQHF. CDR3 DNA sequence: TGTGCCAGCAGCATCTGGGGGACTAATCAGCCCCAGCATTTT. Together with reference TRBV2 and TRBJ1-5, the CDR3 gives the full variable domain: EPEVTQTPSHQVTQMGQEVILRCVPISNHLYFYWYRQILGQKVEFLVSFYNNEISEKSEIFDDQFSVERPDGSNFTLKIRSTKLEDSAMYFCASSIWGTNQPQHFGDGTRLSIL.